This TCR beta chain comes out of a study of T cell responses to AZD1222 COVID-19 vaccine. Study conclusions and caveats: Epitopes outside B.1.351 and B.1.1.7 mutated regions reportedly drew nearly half of spike TCRs. White British people made up most donors, females outnumbered males, and clonal diversity was possibly underestimated.

A remark on this clone: Its cognate antigen is unknown.

Libraries were prepared by immunoSEQ multiplex PCR; TCRdb keeps only in-frame clonotypes and omits some of them. The repertoire holds 150,000 to 200,000 clones, with roughly 94% as singletons. Some second doses came at about 4 weeks and others at about 12 weeks; these were pooled. The sequence came from an adult who received the AZD1222 COVID-19 vaccine. Sequenced here: peripheral blood, sampled 28 days after the second AZD1222 dose.

The DNA for the CDR3 is TGTGCCAGCAGTCCTGGACTAGCGACTACGCAGTATTTT. Translated, it gives CASSPGLATTQYF. The chain couples TRBV27 to TRBJ2-3; 9 positions agree with TRBD2. The CDR3 is made up of 13 amino acids. Trimming cost V 5 bases and J 8 bases; bases outside gene matches: 5. Germline V gene data show CDR1 as MNHEY and CDR2 as SMNVEV (reference sequence).